One sample yielded the 31 T cell receptor beta chains listed below, sequenced in a study of post-analysis software for immune sequencing data. Overall study results and limits: Higher frequency in patients than in controls was seen for five TRBV segments, with TRBV5-6, TRBV5-1 and TRBV20-1 among them.

Antigens for these TCRs are unknown. Presence of unique molecular identifiers characterized the TCR beta cDNA libraries. TCRdb used MiXCR to reprocess the PCR reads, holding one entry per CDR3 protein. The repertoire has more than 500,000 distinct CDR3 sequences, approximately 34% of them found once; the top ten carry under 7%. Sequencing was carried out using blood. These receptors were obtained from a girl aged 2-17 years with multiple sclerosis.

The CDR3 loop is CASSTLGGSTDTQYF. CDR3 sequence (DNA): TGTGCCAGCAGCACCCTGGGAGGTTCCACAGATACGCAGTATTTT. The chain employs TRBV9 and TRBJ2-3; D is possibly TRBD2 (6 bases). This CDR3 contains 15 residues. Trimming took off 4 bases at V and 2 bases at J, with 14 bases between the two ends. Germline-derived CDR1 and CDR2 are SGDLS and YYNGEE.

This clonotype was seen repeatedly, ten times or more. This chain connects TRBV7-2 to TRBJ2-7, with 8 positions matching TRBD2. Germline loops: CDR1 SGHTA, CDR2 FQGNSA. The junction had 9 bases not matched to a gene; V was cut back by 7 bases and J by 7 bases. The CDR3 consists of 13 residues. The CDR3 here is CASNPGGAGEQYF. The CDR3 region has the DNA TGTGCCAGCAACCCCGGGGGGGCAGGTGAGCAGTACTTC.

The chain joins TRBV2 to TRBJ2-5, with a tentative D call TRBD1 (6 bases). This CDR3 comprises 16 residues. V dropped 6 bases and J dropped 0 bases, with 17 bases sitting between them. Germline CDR1 is SNHLY and CDR2 is FYNNEI. CDR3 nucleotides: TGTGCCAGCAGCCAATGGGTGGGACACTACCAAGAGACCCAGTACTTC. The encoded protein is CASSQWVGHYQETQYF. Full variable domain (outside the CDR3, taken from reference TRBV2 and TRBJ2-5): EPEVTQTPSHQVTQMGQEVILRCVPISNHLYFYWYRQILGQKVEFLVSFYNNEISEKSEIFDDQFSVERPDGSNFTLKIRSTKLEDSAMYFCASSQWVGHYQETQYFGPGTRLLVL.

This chain links TRBV27 with TRBJ2-3; D is undetermined. This CDR3 is built from 15 residues. Germline assignment: CDR1 MNHEY and CDR2 SMNVEV (reference sequence). With 1 base removed from V and 6 bases from J, the gap between germline ends came to 14 bases. This CDR3 reads CASSLYGPPADTQYF. The CDR3 coding sequence is TGTGCCAGCAGTTTATATGGCCCCCCTGCGGATACGCAGTATTTT.

The chain recombines TRBV20-1 with TRBJ1-1; D is ambiguous. The germline CDR1 and CDR2 sequences are DFQATT and SNEGSKA (reference sequence). V lost 7 bases, J lost 4 bases, and 19 bases lay in between. This CDR3 has 14 residues. The CDR3 DNA reads as TGCAGTGTTGAACATGGGGAGTACGGCACTGAAGCTTTCTTT. It codes for CSVEHGEYGTEAFF.

This clonotype has more than one count but fewer than ten. The rearrangement joins TRBV15 to TRBJ2-3, with D possibly matching TRBD1 (5 bases). The V gene lost 1 base and the J gene lost 7 bases, with 12 bases spanning the gap. Germline V gene sequence: CDR1 LNHNV, CDR2 YYDKDF (reference sequence). This CDR3 spans 14 amino acids. The CDR3 DNA reads as TGTGCCACCAGCAGAGGACAGAATCGGAATACGCAGTATTTT. The encoded protein is CATSRGQNRNTQYF. Full variable domain (rest looked up from reference TRBV15 and TRBJ2-3): DAMVIQNPRYQVTQFGKPVTLSCSQTLNHNVMYWYQQKSSQAPKLLFHYYDKDFNNEADTPDNFQSRRPNTSFCFLDIRSPGLGDTAMYLCATSRGQNRNTQYFGPGTRLTVL.

In its sample, this clonotype was seen a few times. The rearrangement links TRBV4-1 to TRBJ2-6; the match to TRBD1 covers 9 bases. There are 20 residues in the CDR3. Per germline, CDR1 MGHRA and CDR2 YSYEKL. V lost 0 bases and J lost 0; bases outside the gene matches: 9. As DNA, the CDR3 is TGCGCCAGCAGCCAAGAAACTTATGGACAGGGGTACTCTGGGGCCAACGTCCTGACTTTC. Translating gives CASSQETYGQGYSGANVLTF.

Comment on this clonotype: One junction end disagrees with the germline gene, perhaps due to a read error. The rearrangement uses TRBV6-6 and TRBJ2-3, with TRBD1 matching over 9 bases. Germline values: CDR1 MNHNY, CDR2 SVGAGI (reference sequence). This CDR3 has 15 amino acids. Here the CDR3 DNA reads TGTACCAGCAGTGCGGACAGGGGAAGCACAGATACGCAGTATTTT. It translates to CTSSADRGSTDTQYF.

This clonotype was seen a handful of times. This chain uses TRBV5-1 with TRBJ2-3; unclear D gene. CDR3 length: 13 amino acids. Germline V gives CDR1 SGHRS, CDR2 YFSETQ. V was pared by 0 bases and J by 5 bases, with 7 bases between. In DNA form, the CDR3 reads TGCGCCAGCAGCTTGGATGGTCTAGATACGCAGTATTTT. Amino acid sequence: CASSLDGLDTQYF. The variable domain in full, completed from reference TRBV5-1 and TRBJ2-3, reads KAGVTQTPRYLIKTRGQQVTLSCSPISGHRSVSWYQQTPGQGLQFLFEYFSETQRNKGNFPGRFSGRQFSNSRSEMNVSTLELGDSALYLCASSLDGLDTQYFGPGTRLTVL.

V usage is TRBV6-1 and J usage is TRBJ2-7; 8 bases match TRBD1. The germline CDR1 and CDR2 sequences are MNHNS and SASEGT. This CDR3 has 18 residues. V shed 1 base and J 2 bases; nucleotides not matched to a gene: 13. The CDR3 bases are TGTGCCAGCAGTGAAGACAGGGGGGTAATAGCGACCCCCTACGAGCAGTACTTC. Its translation: CASSEDRGVIATPYEQYF.

The chain has TRBV5-1 and TRBJ1-1; 10 nucleotides agree with TRBD1. The germline gives CDR1 SGHRS, CDR2 YFSETQ. J gave up 7 bases and V 3 bases, and 9 bases lay outside the gene matches. The CDR3 consists of 15 residues. As DNA, the CDR3 is TGCGCCAGCAGCTCGACTTTGGACAGGGGGAATGAAGCTTTCTTT. Translating it yields CASSSTLDRGNEAFF.

This clonotype has more than one count but fewer than ten. The chain combines TRBV7-9 with TRBJ2-7; no reliable D call. The CDR3 is made up of 18 amino acids. Per the germline V gene, CDR1 is SEHNR and CDR2 is FQNEAQ (reference sequence). V was cut by 5 bases and J by 4 bases, with 27 bases left in between. CDR3 in DNA: TGTGCCAGCAGCCCGCCCCAGGCGTCAGCCCCGGCGAGGTACGAGCAGTACTTC. Protein sequence: CASSPPQASAPARYEQYF.

This clonotype was detected a few times. This chain uses TRBV10-3 with TRBJ2-1; D is unclear. The CDR3 has 12 residues. Germline V lookup: CDR1 ENHRY, CDR2 SYGVKD. V was pared by 3 bases and J by 8 bases, with 8 bases between. The CDR3 DNA follows: TGTGCCATCAGTGATCGGTCGGATGAGCAGTTCTTC. As protein: CAISDRSDEQFF.

Points on this clonotype: A single base separates this from a much larger clone, so it may be a read error. The rearrangement links TRBV7-2 to TRBJ1-2, with TRBD1 as a possible D gene (5 bases). The CDR3 loop spans 15 amino acids. Per the germline V gene, CDR1 is SGHTA and CDR2 is FQGNSA. CDR3 in amino acids: CVSSEEGGGYYGYTF. CDR3 DNA sequence: TGTGTCAGCAGCGAAGAGGGTGGGGGATACTATGGCTACACCTTC.

This rearrangement joins TRBV18 to TRBJ2-3; TRBD2 agrees at 13 bases. Germline V gene data show CDR1 as KGHSH and CDR2 as LQKENI. There are 15 residues in the CDR3. Losses at the gene ends were 5 bases for V and 5 bases for J; bases not matched to a gene: 4. The CDR3 DNA sequence: TGTGCCAGCTCAACCGGACTAGCGGGGGAAGATACGCAGTATTTT. Amino acids: CASSTGLAGEDTQYF.

The chain is built from TRBV3-1 and TRBJ1-2, with 8 bases matching TRBD1. This CDR3 spans 15 amino acids. J gave up 3 bases and V 4 bases, and 7 bases lay outside the gene matches. Germline CDR1 is LGHDT and CDR2 is YNNKEL (reference sequence). The CDR3, as DNA: TGTGCCAGCAGCCTCGGACAGGGTTATGACTATGGCTACACCTTC. Translation gives CASSLGQGYDYGYTF.

This clonotype was seen a few times. The CDR3 spells CASSRRDRGADIQYF. The CDR3 nucleotides are TGTGCCAGCAGCCGTCGGGACAGGGGGGCGGACATTCAGTACTTC. The V gene is TRBV7-9, the J gene TRBJ2-4, with 11 positions matching TRBD1. V shed 5 bases, J shed 8 bases, and the junction held 8 bases outside the gene matches. Looked up from germline, CDR1 is SEHNR and CDR2 is FQNEAQ (reference sequence). The CDR3 is 15 residues long.

This chain uses TRBV13 with TRBJ2-1; 9 bases match TRBD2. The CDR3 has 14 residues. Germline V gene sequence: CDR1 PRHDT, CDR2 FYEKMQ (reference sequence). Trimming at V came to 0 bases and at J to 9 bases, leaving 3 bases not matched to a gene. CDR3 protein: CASSLGLAGPEQFF. For the CDR3, the DNA is TGTGCCAGCAGCTTAGGACTAGCGGGTCCTGAGCAGTTCTTC.

This clonotype was picked up a small number of times. The chain has TRBV5-1 and TRBJ2-1, with D tentatively TRBD1 (5 bases). The germline CDR1 and CDR2 sequences are SGHRS and YFSETQ. The CDR3 is 16 residues long. The V and J ends lost 4 bases and 3 bases respectively, with 17 bases between them. CDR3 in amino acids: CASSPGFSQGYNEQFF. The CDR3 DNA follows: TGCGCCAGCAGCCCAGGTTTCAGTCAGGGCTACAATGAGCAGTTCTTC.

The sample holds a few counts of this clonotype. This rearrangement joins TRBV7-8 to TRBJ2-1; 9 nucleotides align to TRBD2. Trimming cost V 5 bases and J 13 bases; bases outside gene matches: 3. Germline CDR1 and CDR2: SGHVS and FQNEAQ. The CDR3 covers 11 residues. In DNA form, the CDR3 reads TGTGCCAGCAGCCTGGGACTAGCCCAGTTCTTC. Translated: CASSLGLAQFF.

CDR3 loop: CASSLVGLAGNTQYF. The DNA of the CDR3 is TGTGCCAGCAGCTTAGTGGGACTAGCGGGAAATACGCAGTATTTT. The V and J genes are TRBV7-2 and TRBJ2-3; 13 bases agree with TRBD2. Per germline, CDR1 SGHTA and CDR2 FQGNSA. Trimming cost V 1 base and J 7 bases; bases outside gene matches: 2. The CDR3 spans 15 residues.

In this sample, this clonotype turned up a few times. The rearrangement links TRBV6-5 to TRBJ2-7; D is undetermined. This CDR3 has 15 amino acids. Germline V gives CDR1 MNHEY, CDR2 SVGAGI. V shed 1 base and J shed 1 base, with 11 bases lying between them. The CDR3 loop is CASSYFPVRSYEQYF. In DNA, the CDR3 is TGTGCCAGCAGTTACTTCCCGGTCAGATCCTACGAGCAGTACTTC.

This chain links TRBV5-5 with TRBJ1-4; the D gene is possibly TRBD1 (5 bases). Germline V gene data show CDR1 as SGHKS and CDR2 as YYEKEE (reference sequence). The CDR3 length is 15 residues. Trimming took off 6 bases at V and 7 bases at J, with 19 bases between the two ends. The CDR3 DNA reads as TGTGCCAGCACCAAAATACGGAGGGGAGGTGAAAAACTGTTTTTT. Amino acids: CASTKIRRGGEKLFF.

This clonotype was counted a few times. The V call is TRBV7-8, the J call TRBJ1-1; possible D gene TRBD1, 6 bases. The germline V and J ends were trimmed by 2 bases and 5 bases, with 21 bases remaining between them. Germline values: CDR1 SGHVS, CDR2 FQNEAQ. This CDR3 contains 17 residues. The CDR3 DNA reads as TGTGCCAGCAGCTTAACACCCGGGGGGCCCTGGAGGACTGAAGCTTTCTTT. Amino acids: CASSLTPGGPWRTEAFF.

In its sample, this clonotype was seen once. The junction differs from germline at one of its ends, possibly a read error. The genes are TRBV10-3 and TRBJ2-5, with a tentative D call TRBD1 (6 bases). Germline V gene sequence: CDR1 ENHRY, CDR2 SYGVKD. The CDR3 runs to 13 residues. CDR3 protein: CATSENREETQYF. For the CDR3, the DNA is TGTGCCACCAGTGAGAACAGGGAGGAGACCCAGTACTTC.

V is TRBV7-8 and J is TRBJ2-5; D gene ambiguous. The germline gives CDR1 SGHVS, CDR2 FQNEAQ. The CDR3 length is 14 residues. Trimming took 3 bases from V and 5 from J, leaving 13 bases between them. CDR3: CASSLSGLGETQYF. The CDR3 nucleotides are TGTGCCAGCAGCTTGTCTGGGCTAGGCGAGACCCAGTACTTC.

This clonotype came up a few times. J is TRBJ2-1 and V is TRBV7-3; a weak D match, TRBD1 (6 bases). The J call may be wrong; the DNA end is better matched by TRBJ2-7. Germline CDR1 SGHTA, CDR2 FQGTGA. This CDR3 has 16 residues. The CDR3 sequence is CASSPLGASSYNEQYF. DNA for the CDR3: TGTGCCAGCAGTCCCTTGGGGGCATCGTCATACAATGAGCAGTACTTC.

The chain carries TRBV29-1 and TRBJ1-2, with 7 bases that match TRBD1. In germline, CDR1 is SQVTM, CDR2 ANQGSEA. J was trimmed by 4 bases and V by 5 bases; bases with no gene match: 10. The CDR3 is 14 amino acids. Written as DNA, the CDR3 is TGCAGCGTTATCCAACTTTCAGGGGGCTATGGCTACACCTTC. Translating it yields CSVIQLSGGYGYTF.

The V gene is TRBV20-1, the J gene TRBJ2-1; weak D call: TRBD1 (7 bases). Germline CDR1 is DFQATT and CDR2 is SNEGSKA (reference sequence). V was pared by 7 bases and J by 10 bases, with 17 bases between. The CDR3 runs 12 residues. The CDR3 DNA is TGCAGTGTGGTGGAGGGGGCAAAGGAGCAGTTCTTC. This gives the protein CSVVEGAKEQFF.

DNA of the CDR3: TGTGCCAGCAGACTAGCGGGGGGCCCCGGGGTCAACGAGCAGTACTTC. Translation gives CASRLAGGPGVNEQYF. The gene calls are TRBV6-5 and TRBJ2-7; 12 nucleotides match TRBD2. The CDR3 has 16 amino acids. The V and J ends lost 6 bases and 5 bases, in that order; junction bases with no gene match: 11. In germline, CDR1 is MNHEY, CDR2 SVGAGI.

The chain combines TRBV20-1 with TRBJ1-4; 7 positions match TRBD1. The J segment lost 6 bases and the V segment lost 6 bases, leaving 10 bases of the junction unmatched. The CDR3 is 14 residues long. Germline lookup yields CDR1 DFQATT and CDR2 SNEGSKA (reference sequence). CDR3 bases: TGCAGTGCCCCAGGCGGGACAGCGGATGAAAAACTGTTTTTT. Translating it yields CSAPGGTADEKLFF.